Listed here are 30 T cell receptor beta chains from one sample, sequenced in a study of siplizumab effects on memory and regulatory T cells (dated by TCRdb to about 2019). The library was made by the immunoSEQ multiplex PCR assay. TCRdb limited this immuneACCESS table to in-frame rearrangements with V and J called. A share of clones is missing; checked studies link under half to unresolved V genes, and the rest is unexplained. A total of over 80,000 clones appear in this sample, roughly 94% of them only once. Approximately 1.5% of the sample rests with the top ten. Sequencing used non-Treg CD4+ T cells sorted from blood. The sample's cell subset or site label, in plain terms: FACS-sorted unstimulated CD4+ non-regulatory T cells. These receptors came from a human donor in good health.

With respect to this clone: The same CDR3 can be traced to other DNA sequences in this sample. DNA for the CDR3: TGCGCCAGCAGCTTGGGTGGGCTTAGCCAGCTAGGACCCTACAATGAGCAGTTCTTC. This sequence encodes CASSLGGLSQLGPYNEQFF. This chain joins TRBV5-1 and TRBJ2-1; D is ambiguous. CDR1 and CDR2 (germline): SGHRS, YFSETQ. The CDR3 has 19 amino acids. Trimming left V 0 bases short and J 2 bases short, with 21 bases between.

The chain employs TRBV5-1 and TRBJ2-2; no clear D gene. Germline loops: CDR1 SGHRS, CDR2 YFSETQ. There are 15 residues in the CDR3. Between the trimmed V and J ends, which lost 7 bases and 1 base, there was a span of 14 bases. CDR3 residues: CASDQRHRNTGELFF. The CDR3 DNA follows: TGCGCCAGCGATCAAAGACATAGGAACACCGGGGAGCTGTTTTTT.

CDR3 sequence: CASKTLQGATTGTEAFF. In DNA form, the CDR3 reads TGCGCCAGCAAGACGTTACAGGGGGCCACGACGGGCACTGAAGCTTTCTTT. The chain has TRBV5-1 and TRBJ1-1; 9 bases fit TRBD1. Germline lookup yields CDR1 SGHRS and CDR2 YFSETQ. Trimming cost V 6 bases and J 4 bases; bases outside gene matches: 16. CDR3 size: 17 residues.

This clone appeared a single time. The chain is built from TRBV15 and TRBJ1-1, with D unclear. Germline V CDR1 and CDR2: LNHNV, YYDKDF (reference sequence). V lost 3 bases and J lost 11, with 19 bases in between. The CDR3 runs to 14 residues. The CDR3 here is CATSSVERISRAFF. DNA of the CDR3: TGTGCCACCAGCAGCGTGGAACGCATTTCTCGGGCTTTCTTT.

CDR3 residues: CASRSPSGIAYEQYF. CDR3 nucleotides: TGTGCCAGCAGAAGTCCCTCAGGGATCGCCTACGAGCAGTACTTC. The rearrangement links TRBV6-6 to TRBJ2-7, with D possibly being TRBD1 (5 bases). CDR1 is MNHNY, CDR2 SVGAGI, per germline (reference sequence). The CDR3 totals 15 residues. Trimming stripped 6 bases from V and 2 bases from J, with 17 bases between.

The V gene is TRBV6-1, the J gene TRBJ2-3; weak D call: TRBD1 (6 bases). V dropped 5 bases and J dropped 3 bases, with 15 bases sitting between them. CDR1 is MNHNS, CDR2 SASEGT, per germline. The CDR3 contains 15 residues. The CDR3 sequence is CASSSGVHLTDTQYF. CDR3 sequence (DNA): TGTGCCAGCAGTTCAGGGGTCCACCTTACAGATACGCAGTATTTT.

V gene TRBV11-2 combines with J gene TRBJ2-4, with D perhaps TRBD1 (6 bases). V dropped 7 bases and J dropped 0 bases, with 13 bases sitting between them. This CDR3 has 15 residues. Germline V lookup: CDR1 SGHAT, CDR2 FQNNGV. CDR3 sequence reads: CASTPRGTAKNIQYF. Written as DNA, the CDR3 is TGTGCCAGCACCCCGAGGGGGACAGCCAAAAACATTCAGTACTTC.

V gene TRBV6-1 combines with J gene TRBJ1-5; D not resolved. Germline loops: CDR1 MNHNS, CDR2 SASEGT. The ends were cut back, 4 bases at V and 2 bases at J, with 9 bases in the middle. The CDR3 consists of 14 residues. CDR3 in amino acids: CASSGSSGNQPQHF. CDR3 sequence (DNA): TGTGCCAGCAGTGGGTCCAGCGGCAATCAGCCCCAGCATTTT.

This clone was seen just once. V and J are TRBV6-6 and TRBJ2-1; D call uncertain. The germline CDR1 and CDR2 sequences are MNHNY and SVGAGI (reference sequence). The CDR3 covers 12 residues. V shed 0 bases and J shed 12 bases, with 9 bases lying between them. Here the CDR3 reads CASSYSTPGQFF. The CDR3 coding sequence is TGTGCCAGCAGTTACTCGACGCCCGGGCAGTTCTTC.

This clone has only a few counts. The rearrangement joins TRBV11-2 to TRBJ1-5, with a possible D match to TRBD1 (6 bases). The germline V gene has CDR1 SGHAT and CDR2 FQNNGV. V was shortened by 5 bases and J by 2 bases, with 7 bases between the two germline ends. The CDR3 is 13 amino acids. Here the CDR3 reads CASSRQGNQPQHF. The CDR3 nucleotides read TGTGCCAGCAGCCGACAGGGCAATCAGCCCCAGCATTTT.

The rearrangement joins TRBV28 to TRBJ1-1; D uncertain. CDR1 MDHEN and CDR2 SYDVKM come from the germline V gene. The ends were cut back, 5 bases at V and 5 bases at J, with 15 bases in the middle. CDR3 length: 14 residues. CDR3 protein: CASSARRKGTEAFF. CDR3 sequence (DNA): TGTGCCAGCAGTGCCCGGAGGAAGGGAACTGAAGCTTTCTTT. Based on the CDR3 plus reference TRBV28 and TRBJ1-1, the full variable domain is DVKVTQSSRYLVKRTGEKVFLECVQDMDHENMFWYRQDPGLGLRLIYFSYDVKMKEKGDIPEGYSVSREKKERFSLILESASTNQTSMYLCASSARRKGTEAFFGQGTRLTVV.

V and J are TRBV28 and TRBJ1-3; the D is unclear. CDR3 length: 14 amino acids. CDR1 is MDHEN, CDR2 SYDVKM, per germline. The V end lost 3 bases, the J end lost 2 bases, and 8 bases lay between the germline ends. For the CDR3, the DNA is TGTGCCAGCAGTTTTCAGAGGACTGGAAACACCATATATTTT. Its protein product is CASSFQRTGNTIYF.

The chain links TRBV7-4 to TRBJ1-4; D unresolved. Trimming stripped 3 bases from V and 2 bases from J, with 13 bases between. Germline CDR1 SGHVT, CDR2 SQSDAQ. There are 16 residues in the CDR3. CDR3 DNA sequence: TGTGCCAGCAGCTTCCGAAAGAGTGGGACTAATGAAAAACTGTTTTTT. Its protein is CASSFRKSGTNEKLFF.

The chain joins TRBV10-1 to TRBJ2-3; D unresolved. V lost 3 bases and J 0 bases, leaving 4 bases between the germline ends. The length of the CDR3 is 13 residues. Per the germline V gene, CDR1 is WNHNN and CDR2 is SYGVQD (reference sequence). The CDR3 sequence: CASSEDSTDTQYF. The CDR3 nucleotides are TGCGCCAGCAGTGAAGATAGCACAGATACGCAGTATTTT.

Remarks on this clone: Additional DNA sequences in this sample encode the identical CDR3. The V call is TRBV18, the J call TRBJ1-1; TRBD1 aligns across 7 bases. Germline values: CDR1 KGHSH, CDR2 LQKENI. CDR3 size: 14 residues. V lost 4 bases, J lost 2 bases, and 4 bases stayed unmatched. The CDR3 DNA reads TGTGCCAGCTCACGGGACAGATCCAACACTGAAGCTTTCTTT. Amino acids: CASSRDRSNTEAFF.

V and J are TRBV9 and TRBJ2-5; 12 bases are a match to TRBD2. This CDR3 is built from 16 residues. CDR1 is SGDLS and CDR2 is YYNGEE in the germline V gene. The V gene end was trimmed by 2 bases and the J gene end by 1 base; junction bases not matched to a gene: 3. This CDR3 is CASSVGTSGLQETQYF. CDR3 DNA sequence: TGTGCCAGCAGCGTGGGGACTAGCGGGCTCCAAGAGACCCAGTACTTC.

V gene TRBV6-1 combines with J gene TRBJ2-5, with TRBD2 identical over 10 bases. CDR1 is MNHNS, CDR2 SASEGT, per germline. V trimming: 8 bases; J trimming: 5 bases; junction bases outside the gene matches: 8. The CDR3 sequence is 14 residues long. The CDR3 here is CASLLAGVGETQYF. CDR3 coding DNA: TGTGCCAGCCTTCTAGCGGGAGTTGGTGAGACCCAGTACTTC.

The chain recombines TRBV28 with TRBJ2-7; D possibly corresponds to TRBD1 (6 bases). This CDR3 region has 13 residues. The germline CDR1 and CDR2 sequences are MDHEN and SYDVKM. The V gene lost 6 bases and the J gene lost 6 bases, with 15 bases spanning the gap. The CDR3 coding sequence is TGTGCCAGCAGATACCAGGGGCTGGGCGAGCAGTACTTC. It is translated as CASRYQGLGEQYF.

J is TRBJ2-7 and V is TRBV7-9, with D unresolved. CDR1 and CDR2 from the germline V gene are SEHNR and FQNEAQ (reference sequence). The V gene lost 3 bases and the J gene lost 4 bases, with 4 bases spanning the gap. The CDR3 is 11 amino acids. As DNA, the CDR3 is TGTGCCAGCAGCTTTTTATACGAGCAGTACTTC. This encodes CASSFLYEQYF.

CDR3 loop: CASTTRGRGWVQGSQFF. CDR3 DNA: TGTGCCAGCACCACCCGCGGCCGAGGTTGGGTCCAAGGATCTCAGTTCTTC. This chain links TRBV28 with TRBJ2-1; no definite D call. Germline V lookup: CDR1 MDHEN, CDR2 SYDVKM. The V and J ends lost 7 bases and 13 bases respectively, with 32 bases between them. This CDR3 contains 17 residues.

This chain connects TRBV5-1 to TRBJ1-1; no clear D. V lost 0 bases and J lost 0, with 24 bases in between. The germline CDR1 and CDR2 sequences are SGHRS and YFSETQ. The CDR3 sequence is 20 residues long. The CDR3, as DNA: TGCGCCAGCAGCTTGGTGATGAGAAGAGGTGGCCTCCAGGTGAACACTGAAGCTTTCTTT. The encoded protein is CASSLVMRRGGLQVNTEAFF.

This chain uses TRBV30 with TRBJ2-5, with no clear D. With 0 bases removed from V and 1 base from J, the gap between germline ends came to 6 bases. The CDR3 runs 13 residues. Germline V lookup: CDR1 GTSNPN, CDR2 SVGIG (reference sequence). The CDR3 protein is CAWSVQIQETQYF. The CDR3 DNA reads as TGTGCCTGGAGTGTACAGATCCAAGAGACCCAGTACTTC.

The chain is built from TRBV6-1 and TRBJ2-2; 7 bases agree with TRBD1. V was pared by 6 bases and J by 7 bases, with 5 bases of the junction left unmatched. This CDR3 contains 13 residues. The V gene's germline CDR1 is MNHNS and CDR2 SASEGT. The CDR3 here is CASSGQDGGELFF. Written as DNA, the CDR3 is TGTGCCAGCAGCGGACAGGACGGCGGGGAGCTGTTTTTT.

The rearrangement links TRBV5-4 to TRBJ2-7, with TRBD2 matching 9 bases. Germline V lookup: CDR1 SGHNT, CDR2 YYREEE (reference sequence). There are 15 residues in the CDR3. With 1 base clipped from V and 6 bases from J, the junction kept 8 bases outside the gene matches. Written as DNA, the CDR3 is TGTGCCAGCAGCTTGCTGCGGGAGGGCCCGAGCGAGCAGTACTTC. Translation: CASSLLREGPSEQYF.

J is TRBJ1-4 and V is TRBV5-4, with D possibly being TRBD1 (6 bases). Germline CDR1 is SGHNT and CDR2 is YYREEE (reference sequence). Trimming removed 4 bases at V and 3 bases at J, with 13 bases between. CDR3 length: 15 amino acids. The CDR3 region has the DNA TGTGCCAGCAGCCAGGGGCGGGGGTCTAATGAAAAACTGTTTTTT. Encoded protein: CASSQGRGSNEKLFF.

The chain carries TRBV11-2 and TRBJ1-1, with D unclear. The CDR3 covers 14 residues. Germline V gives CDR1 SGHAT, CDR2 FQNNGV. Trimming stripped 1 base from V and 2 bases from J, with 8 bases between. CDR3 region: CASSLGQSNTEAFF. The CDR3 DNA is TGTGCCAGCAGCTTAGGGCAGAGTAACACTGAAGCTTTCTTT.

In this sample, this clone turned up once. V and J are TRBV18 and TRBJ1-4; D gene ambiguous. The germline gives CDR1 KGHSH, CDR2 LQKENI. The ends were cut back, 5 bases at V and 0 bases at J, with 10 bases in the middle. The CDR3 length is 15 residues. The CDR3 nucleotides read TGTGCCAGCTCATCGAAATCTGCAACTAATGAAAAACTGTTTTTT. Residues: CASSSKSATNEKLFF.

V usage is TRBV5-1 and J usage is TRBJ2-7, with D unresolved. The length of the CDR3 is 13 residues. Deletions cut 0 bases from V and 4 bases from J, with 8 bases between. Germline loops: CDR1 SGHRS, CDR2 YFSETQ. CDR3 loop: CASSLGGRYEQYF. In nucleotides, the CDR3 is TGCGCCAGCAGCTTGGGAGGCCGGTACGAGCAGTACTTC.

This clone was recorded only once. The chain recombines TRBV6-1 with TRBJ1-5, with 7 bases lining up with TRBD1. Unmatched junction bases numbered 8, after V lost 8 bases and J lost 4 bases. CDR1 is MNHNS, CDR2 SASEGT, per germline. There are 14 residues in the CDR3. CDR3 amino acids: CASQDRAFNQPQHF. DNA for the CDR3: TGTGCCAGCCAAGACAGGGCCTTTAATCAGCCCCAGCATTTT.

J is TRBJ1-2 and V is TRBV18; TRBD1 matches 10 bases. The CDR3 totals 15 residues. The junction had 1 base not matched to a gene; V was cut back by 3 bases and J by 0 bases. Germline CDR1 and CDR2: KGHSH and LQKENI. CDR3 nucleotides: TGTGCCAGCTCACCGGACAGGGGGTCTAACTATGGCTACACCTTC. Translating gives CASSPDRGSNYGYTF.